The 31 T cell receptor beta chains given below trace back to one sample, sequenced in a study of Ad26.COV2.S vaccination and SARS-CoV-2 variants. Measured with immunoSEQ multiplex PCR; TCRdb has only the in-frame clones, and not every one. In the table there are more than 250,000 clones, approximately 89% of which are singletons. Treatment indicated: about 20 received Ad26.COV2.S at low or high dose, single or two shots; five or six received placebo; per-sample allocation not given. Sampling was performed 63 days after the first vaccine or placebo injection. Sequences were derived from peripheral blood, sampled in a trial of Ad26.COV2.S vaccine versus placebo. The receptors stem from a person between 18 and 59 years old who received the Ad26.COV2.S COVID-19 vaccine or a placebo.

V usage is TRBV19 and J usage is TRBJ1-2; D might be TRBD1 (5 bases). This CDR3 region has 16 residues. Germline-derived CDR1 and CDR2 are LNHDA and SQIVND (reference sequence). V dropped 4 bases and J dropped 3 bases, with 18 bases sitting between them. CDR3 sequence reads: CASSRGGSLEYYGYTF. The CDR3, as DNA: TGTGCCAGTAGTAGGGGGGGGTCCTTGGAATACTATGGCTACACCTTC.

The chain employs TRBV7-9 and TRBJ1-3; 7 nucleotides align to TRBD1. V shed 5 bases, J shed 6 bases, and the junction held 7 bases outside the gene matches. Germline V lookup: CDR1 SEHNR, CDR2 FQNEAQ (reference sequence). The CDR3 has 14 amino acids. The CDR3 nucleotides are TGTGCCAGCAGCGCGGGACAGCCAGAAAACACCATATATTTT. This sequence encodes CASSAGQPENTIYF. The whole variable domain, remainder taken from reference TRBV7-9 and TRBJ1-3, is DTGVSQNPRHKITKRGQNVTFRCDPISEHNRLYWYRQTLGQGPEFLTYFQNEAQLEKSRLLSDRFSAERPKGSFSTLEIQRTEQGDSAMYLCASSAGQPENTIYFGEGSWLTVV.

This rearrangement joins TRBV27 to TRBJ2-3, with D possibly TRBD2 on 7 matching bases. In germline, CDR1 is MNHEY, CDR2 SMNVEV (reference sequence). The CDR3 has 20 amino acids. Trimming took off 2 bases at V and 0 bases at J, with 24 bases between the two ends. The CDR3 bases are TGTGCCAGCAGTTTACGGGCTTCTCGGGGGGCAGGGGCTAGCACAGATACGCAGTATTTT. This sequence encodes CASSLRASRGAGASTDTQYF.

The chain carries TRBV3-1 (or the pseudogene TRBV3-2) and TRBJ1-2; possibly TRBD1 for D (6 bases). The V end was cut by 8 bases, the J end by 8 bases, with 24 bases between. CDR1 is LGHDT and CDR2 is YNNKEL in the germline V gene (reference sequence). The CDR3 is 15 amino acids. The DNA for the CDR3 is TGTGCCAGCCATCCGTCGGGGGGGCGCGTGGGAGGCTACACCTTC. This codes for CASHPSGGRVGGYTF.

This chain uses TRBV5-1 with TRBJ2-7, with a weak D call TRBD2 (5 bases). CDR1 SGHRS and CDR2 YFSETQ come from the germline V gene. CDR3 size: 15 residues. Trimming pared 1 base from V and 2 bases from J, leaving 13 bases between. The CDR3 is CASSLSGTKPYEQYF. CDR3 sequence (DNA): TGCGCCAGCAGCTTGAGCGGAACCAAACCCTACGAGCAGTACTTC.

This clone was seen a single time. The J gene is TRBJ1-5, the V gene TRBV6-2 or TRBV6-3, with D tentatively TRBD1 (6 bases). The CDR3 length is 13 residues. Trimming shortened V by 4 bases and J by 4 bases, and 8 bases separated the two germline ends. The germline CDR1 and CDR2 sequences are MNHEY and SVGEGT. The CDR3 spells CASSFTGNQPQHF. DNA for the CDR3: TGTGCCAGCAGTTTTACAGGGAATCAGCCCCAGCATTTT.

The V gene is TRBV11-2, the J gene TRBJ1-1, with TRBD1 as a possible D gene (6 bases). The CDR3 totals 16 residues. Germline CDR1 and CDR2: SGHAT and FQNNGV. Trimming pared 0 bases from V and 6 bases from J, leaving 17 bases between. The chain's CDR3 is CASSLDWRRGYSEAFF. The CDR3 DNA is TGTGCCAGCAGCTTAGATTGGCGGAGGGGGTACTCTGAAGCTTTCTTT.

This clone showed up just once. V gene TRBV29-1 combines with J gene TRBJ2-1, with D perhaps matching TRBD2 (6 bases). The CDR3 consists of 13 residues. The V and J ends lost 6 bases and 13 bases respectively, with 22 bases between them. The V gene's germline CDR1 is SQVTM and CDR2 ANQGSEA. CDR3 in amino acids: CSVESGTPFDQFF. The CDR3 DNA reads as TGCAGCGTAGAATCCGGGACTCCGTTTGACCAGTTCTTC.

The chain carries TRBV27 and TRBJ1-5; D gene uncertain. Trimming pared 11 bases from V and 6 bases from J, leaving 17 bases between. Germline lookup yields CDR1 MNHEY and CDR2 SMNVEV (reference sequence). The CDR3 length is 13 residues. CDR3 bases: TGTGCCTCCTCCTTAAGGAGGACTCAGCCCCAGCATTTT. Amino acid sequence: CASSLRRTQPQHF.

The chain carries TRBV5-5 and TRBJ2-1, with 7 bases that match TRBD2. The CDR3 length is 13 residues. CDR1 SGHKS and CDR2 YYEKEE come from the germline V gene (reference sequence). Trimming took 0 bases from V and 10 from J; bases not matched to a gene: 4. The CDR3 bases are TGTGCCAGCAGCTTGGAAGCTAGCGGAGAGCAGTTCTTC. It is translated as CASSLEASGEQFF.

Only a few counts were recorded for this clone. The CDR3 bases are TGTGCCAGCAGCCCAGGGGGGAGCGGATTCTACAATGAGCAGTTCTTC. It specifies CASSPGGSGFYNEQFF. The genes are TRBV7-2 and TRBJ2-1; D is possibly TRBD1 (7 bases). This CDR3 has 16 residues. V lost 5 bases and J lost 3, with 17 bases in between. Germline V gives CDR1 SGHTA, CDR2 FQGNSA.

In DNA form, the CDR3 reads TGTGCCAGCAGCCTCACAGATACGCAGTATTTT. Protein sequence: CASSLTDTQYF. The chain combines TRBV12-3 or TRBV12-4 with TRBJ2-3; the D is unclear. V gave up 6 bases and J gave up 2 bases, with 3 bases separating them. This CDR3 comprises 11 residues.

The V call is TRBV20-1, the J call TRBJ2-7; D is possibly TRBD2 (6 bases). The ends were cut back, 3 bases at V and 3 bases at J, with 18 bases in the middle. CDR1 DFQATT and CDR2 SNEGSKA come from the germline V gene (reference sequence). CDR3 size: 15 residues. This CDR3 is CSASRPRAGNYEQYF. In DNA form, the CDR3 reads TGCAGTGCTAGTCGGCCGAGGGCGGGAAACTACGAGCAGTACTTC.

Only one count was recorded for this clone. J is TRBJ1-2 and V is TRBV7-2; 10 nucleotides align to TRBD1. CDR3 length equals 18 residues. The V and J ends lost 4 bases and 4 bases, in that order; junction bases with no gene match: 15. Germline CDR1 and CDR2: SGHTA and FQGNSA. In DNA, the CDR3 is TGTGCCAGCAGCTCCTGGACAGGGGGTTTGCCTATAAGCTATGGCTACACCTTC. It codes for CASSSWTGGLPISYGYTF.

V usage is TRBV30 and J usage is TRBJ2-7; no clear D. Germline CDR1 is GTSNPN and CDR2 is SVGIG (reference sequence). Trimming cost V 4 bases and J 2 bases, with 9 bases left between them. The CDR3 has 12 residues. The CDR3 nucleotides are TGTGCCTGGAACTCCGGTGCCTACGAGCAGTACTTC. This codes for CAWNSGAYEQYF.

The chain links TRBV5-1 to TRBJ2-5; D may be TRBD2 (5 bases). V was trimmed by 4 bases and J by 5 bases, leaving 15 bases between them. Germline V lookup: CDR1 SGHRS, CDR2 YFSETQ. This CDR3 region has 14 residues. CDR3 loop: CASSIGGPGETQYF. CDR3 in DNA: TGCGCCAGCAGCATTGGCGGACCGGGGGAGACCCAGTACTTC.

The chain combines TRBV6-1 with TRBJ2-7, with 7 bases that match TRBD1. The CDR3 sequence is 14 residues long. Germline CDR1 MNHNS, CDR2 SASEGT. J lost 2 bases, V lost 0 bases, and 1 base had no gene match. CDR3 sequence: CASSEAQGAYEQYF. CDR3 DNA: TGTGCCAGCAGTGAAGCGCAGGGGGCCTACGAGCAGTACTTC.

The genes are TRBV6-4 and TRBJ1-1; no clear D gene. The CDR3 has 15 amino acids. CDR1 is MRHNA and CDR2 is SNTAGT in the germline V gene. Deletions cut 5 bases from V and 7 bases from J, with 20 bases between. The CDR3 DNA reads as TGTGCCAGCAGTCCCGACCTCCTCAGGTCCCGTGAAGCTTTCTTT. Translating it yields CASSPDLLRSREAFF.

CDR3 sequence (DNA): TGTGCCAGTAGTATGAGAGGGCCAGCTGTCCCGCCCCAGCATTTT. Translation: CASSMRGPAVPPQHF. J is TRBJ1-5 and V is TRBV19; D not certain. CDR3 length equals 15 residues. The germline V gene has CDR1 LNHDA and CDR2 SQIVND (reference sequence). The V end lost 3 bases, the J end lost 9 bases, and 18 bases lay between the germline ends.

V usage is TRBV6-1 and J usage is TRBJ2-7, with TRBD1 matching over 8 bases. Looked up from germline, CDR1 is MNHNS and CDR2 is SASEGT. CDR3 size: 15 residues. Trimming removed 2 bases from V and 5 bases from J; junction bases left unmatched: 8. CDR3 amino acids: CASSELRQGLDEQYF. The DNA of the CDR3 is TGTGCCAGCAGTGAACTCCGACAGGGGTTGGACGAGCAGTACTTC.

The rearrangement links TRBV2 to TRBJ2-5, with 8 bases aligning to TRBD2. The length of the CDR3 is 14 residues. With 8 bases clipped from V and 3 bases from J, the junction kept 8 bases outside the gene matches. CDR1 is SNHLY and CDR2 is FYNNEI in the germline V gene. Written as DNA, the CDR3 is TGTGCCAGCTCCCTTTCGGGGGGGGAAGAGACCCAGTACTTC. It encodes CASSLSGGEETQYF.

The chain recombines TRBV6-5 with TRBJ2-5, with TRBD2 matching over 10 bases. This CDR3 is built from 13 residues. J lost 5 bases, V lost 6 bases, and 3 bases had no gene match. Germline CDR1 and CDR2: MNHEY and SVGAGI. The CDR3 here is CASSQREGETQYF. In DNA form, the CDR3 reads TGTGCCAGCAGCCAGCGGGAGGGTGAGACCCAGTACTTC.

The rearrangement uses TRBV19 and TRBJ1-1; D may be TRBD1 (5 bases). The germline CDR1 and CDR2 sequences are LNHDA and SQIVND (reference sequence). Trimming removed 6 bases from V and 0 bases from J, with 11 bases in between. CDR3 length: 14 amino acids. CDR3 nucleotides: TGTGCCAGTAGGATCGGGGGTATGAACACTGAAGCTTTCTTT. Its protein product is CASRIGGMNTEAFF.

This rearrangement joins TRBV5-1 to TRBJ2-7, with unresolved D. Germline CDR1 and CDR2: SGHRS and YFSETQ. CDR3 length: 13 residues. V was cut by 2 bases and J by 4 bases, with 10 bases left in between. CDR3 loop: CASSFQNSYEQYF. In nucleotides, the CDR3 is TGCGCCAGCAGCTTCCAAAACAGTTACGAGCAGTACTTC.

This clone was seen once. V is TRBV5-5 and J is TRBJ1-4; possibly TRBD1 for D (6 bases). Germline V gene sequence: CDR1 SGHKS, CDR2 YYEKEE (reference sequence). The CDR3 totals 14 residues. V was pared by 1 base and J by 7 bases, with 11 bases between. The CDR3 DNA sequence: TGTGCCAGCAGCTTGAGGGGGAGCGGTGAAAAACTGTTTTTT. Translating it yields CASSLRGSGEKLFF.

V is TRBV4-1 and J is TRBJ2-1; D is undetermined. The length of the CDR3 is 17 residues. Germline CDR1 MGHRA, CDR2 YSYEKL. Trimming removed 1 base at V and 0 bases at J, with 13 bases between. The DNA of the CDR3 is TGCGCCAGCAGCCAAGGGAACGGCTATTCCTCCTACAATGAGCAGTTCTTC. This sequence encodes CASSQGNGYSSYNEQFF.

This chain links TRBV19 with TRBJ1-5; 9 bases are a match to TRBD1. CDR3 length: 19 residues. The germline gives CDR1 LNHDA, CDR2 SQIVND (reference sequence). After removal of 4 bases from V and 2 bases from J, the junction contained 15 bases not matched to a gene. CDR3 sequence (DNA): TGTGCCAGTAGTACACAAGTCCCGGGACAGGGTCACGGCAATCAGCCCCAGCATTTT. Encoded protein: CASSTQVPGQGHGNQPQHF.

The rearrangement joins TRBV5-1 to TRBJ2-1, with D hard to call. Germline V gene lookup returns CDR1 SGHRS and CDR2 YFSETQ. There are 15 residues in the CDR3. V was clipped by 4 bases and J by 2 bases, with 13 bases between them. CDR3 in amino acids: CASSLSSGTYNEQFF. The CDR3 DNA follows: TGCGCCAGCAGCCTCTCCTCGGGCACCTACAATGAGCAGTTCTTC. The full variable domain, with the rest looked up from reference TRBV5-1 and TRBJ2-1, is KAGVTQTPRYLIKTRGQQVTLSCSPISGHRSVSWYQQTPGQGLQFLFEYFSETQRNKGNFPGRFSGRQFSNSRSEMNVSTLELGDSALYLCASSLSSGTYNEQFFGPGTRLTVL.

The chain joins TRBV18 to TRBJ1-4; D is possibly TRBD1 (5 bases). CDR3 length: 15 amino acids. Germline V gives CDR1 KGHSH, CDR2 LQKENI. V was clipped by 0 bases and J by 4 bases, with 9 bases between them. The CDR3 nucleotides are TGTGCCAGCTCACCACCGGGACGGGGTAATGAAAAACTGTTTTTT. It is translated as CASSPPGRGNEKLFF.

The chain employs TRBV7-9 and TRBJ2-1; the D gene is possibly TRBD2 (5 bases). This CDR3 comprises 15 residues. Per germline, CDR1 SEHNR and CDR2 FQNEAQ (reference sequence). V was cut by 6 bases and J by 9 bases, with 21 bases left in between. CDR3 amino acids: CASSFSAQLRGEQFF. DNA of the CDR3: TGTGCCAGCAGTTTTAGCGCACAGTTGCGTGGTGAGCAGTTCTTC.

This chain connects TRBV19 to TRBJ2-6; possible D gene TRBD2, 6 bases. Trimming shortened V by 7 bases and J by 2 bases, and 12 bases separated the two germline ends. The germline V gene encodes CDR1 LNHDA and CDR2 SQIVND (reference sequence). This CDR3 is built from 15 residues. The CDR3 is CASNPGEAGANVLTF. CDR3 sequence (DNA): TGTGCCAGTAACCCGGGGGAGGCTGGGGCCAACGTCCTGACTTTC. The variable domain in full, with the rest retrieved from reference TRBV19 and TRBJ2-6, is DGGITQSPKYLFRKEGQNVTLSCEQNLNHDAMYWYRQDPGQGLRLIYYSQIVNDFQKGDIAEGYSVSREKKESFPLTVTSAQKNPTAFYLCASNPGEAGANVLTFGAGSRLTVL.